This T cell receptor (beta chain) appears in the sequencing data of a study of Graves' ophthalmopathy and Graves' hyperthyroidism. The germline gives CDR1 ENHRY, CDR2 SYGVKD. The CDR3 totals 12 residues. General study findings and limits: A roughly 80% specificity and about 88% sensitivity were achieved by a 13-signature model that separated ophthalmopathy from stable hyperthyroidism. In predicting ophthalmopathy progression, the model reached 65% to 71% sensitivity and about 73% specificity.

A remark on this clonotype: What it binds is unknown. At one end, the junction sequence differs from germline, possibly due to a read error.

RNA served as the template for amplifying TCR beta CDR3 regions. HTBI primers were employed in first-round RT-PCR, then a second-round multiplex PCR followed. TCRdb redid the calling of the multiplex PCR reads with MiXCR, one entry per CDR3 protein. Here the sample spans around 1,000,000 distinct CDR3 sequences, approximately 35% being singletons. The chain couples TRBV10-3 to TRBJ1-2; D call uncertain. The clonotype originates from an adult man with Graves' hyperthyroidism. The sequencing input was peripheral blood or thyroid tissue (not recorded which). In DNA form, the CDR3 reads TGTGCCAGCAGTGAGAAAAACTGTGGCTACACCTTC. Translation gives CASSEKNCGYTF.